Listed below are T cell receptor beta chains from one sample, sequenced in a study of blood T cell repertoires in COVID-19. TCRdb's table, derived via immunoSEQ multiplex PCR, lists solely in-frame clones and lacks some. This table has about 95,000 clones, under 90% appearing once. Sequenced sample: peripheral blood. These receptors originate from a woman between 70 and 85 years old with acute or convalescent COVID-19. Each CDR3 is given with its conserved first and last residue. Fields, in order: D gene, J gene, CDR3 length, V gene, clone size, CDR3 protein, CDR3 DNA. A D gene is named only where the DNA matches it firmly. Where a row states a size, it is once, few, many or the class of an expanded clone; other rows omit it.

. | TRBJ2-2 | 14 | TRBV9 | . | CASSVEEVTGELFF | TGTGCCAGCAGCGTAGAAGAGGTAACCGGGGAGCTGTTTTTT
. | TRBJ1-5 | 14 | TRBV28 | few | CASSLTPSGQPQHF | TGTGCCAGCAGTTTAACCCCGTCGGGTCAGCCCCAGCATTTT
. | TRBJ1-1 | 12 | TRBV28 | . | CASSWARLEAFF | TGTGCCAGCAGTTGGGCCAGGTTGGAAGCTTTCTTT
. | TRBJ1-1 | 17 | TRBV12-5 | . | CASGLSRTETLNTEAFF | TGTGCTAGTGGTTTGTCTCGGACAGAGACCTTGAACACTGAAGCTTTCTTT
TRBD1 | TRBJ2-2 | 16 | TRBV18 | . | CASSPTGQGVTGELFF | TGTGCCAGCTCACCTACCGGACAGGGTGTCACCGGGGAGCTGTTTTTT
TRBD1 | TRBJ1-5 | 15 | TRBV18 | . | CASSPPGTGNQPQHF | TGTGCCAGCTCACCACCTGGGACAGGCAATCAGCCCCAGCATTTT
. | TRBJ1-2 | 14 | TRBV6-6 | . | CASSYSWENYGYTF | TGTGCCAGCAGTTACTCGTGGGAGAACTATGGCTACACCTTC
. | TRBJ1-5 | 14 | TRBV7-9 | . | CASSLDSPNQPQHF | TGTGCCAGCAGCTTAGACAGCCCCAATCAGCCCCAGCATTTT
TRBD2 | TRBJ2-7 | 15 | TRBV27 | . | CASFTLAGKTYEQYF | TGTGCCAGCTTCACACTAGCGGGGAAAACCTACGAGCAGTACTTC
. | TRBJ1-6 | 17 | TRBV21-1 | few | CASSTKGKGGKLSPLHF | TGTGCCAGCAGCACGAAGGGCAAAGGGGGCAAATTATCACCCCTCCACTTT
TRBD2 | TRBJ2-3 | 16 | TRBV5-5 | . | CASSLTSGISTDTQYF | TGTGCCAGCAGCCTAACTAGCGGAATAAGCACAGATACGCAGTATTTT
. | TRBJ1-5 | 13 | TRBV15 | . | CATSKLGAQPQHF | TGTGCCACCAGCAAACTGGGGGCTCAGCCCCAGCATTTT
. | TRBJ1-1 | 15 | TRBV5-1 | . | CASSLIPAENTEAFF | TGCGCCAGCAGCTTGATACCCGCGGAGAACACTGAAGCTTTCTTT
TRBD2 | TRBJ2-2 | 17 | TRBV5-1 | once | CASSLGTSGGSTGELFF | TGCGCCAGCAGCCTGGGGACTAGCGGGGGTAGCACCGGGGAGCTGTTTTTT
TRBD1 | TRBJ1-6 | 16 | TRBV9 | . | CASSVRSGGGYSPLHF | TGTGCCAGCAGCGTACGGTCAGGGGGCGGTTATTCACCCCTCCACTTT
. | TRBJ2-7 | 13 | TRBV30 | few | CAWSFHRTYEQYF | TGTGCCTGGAGTTTCCACAGAACCTACGAGCAGTACTTC
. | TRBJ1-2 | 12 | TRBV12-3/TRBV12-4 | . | CASSLQNYGYTF | TGTGCCAGCAGTTTGCAGAACTATGGCTACACCTTC
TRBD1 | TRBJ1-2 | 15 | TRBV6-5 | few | CASSYGGQTVYGYTF | TGTGCCAGCAGTTACGGGGGACAGACCGTCTATGGCTACACCTTC
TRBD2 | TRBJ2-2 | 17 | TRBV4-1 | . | CASSQGLAGANTGELFF | TGCGCCAGCAGCCAGGGACTAGCGGGAGCGAACACCGGGGAGCTGTTTTTT
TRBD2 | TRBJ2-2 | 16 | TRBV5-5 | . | CASSSSGRSNTGELFF | TGTGCCAGCAGCTCTAGCGGGAGATCGAACACCGGGGAGCTGTTTTTT
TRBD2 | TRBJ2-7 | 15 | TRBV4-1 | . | CASSPWSGGDYEQYF | TGCGCCAGCAGCCCGTGGTCCGGGGGGGACTACGAGCAGTACTTC
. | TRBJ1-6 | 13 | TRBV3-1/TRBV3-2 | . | CASSRTGDSPLHF | TGTGCCAGCAGCCGAACGGGGGATTCACCCCTCCACTTT